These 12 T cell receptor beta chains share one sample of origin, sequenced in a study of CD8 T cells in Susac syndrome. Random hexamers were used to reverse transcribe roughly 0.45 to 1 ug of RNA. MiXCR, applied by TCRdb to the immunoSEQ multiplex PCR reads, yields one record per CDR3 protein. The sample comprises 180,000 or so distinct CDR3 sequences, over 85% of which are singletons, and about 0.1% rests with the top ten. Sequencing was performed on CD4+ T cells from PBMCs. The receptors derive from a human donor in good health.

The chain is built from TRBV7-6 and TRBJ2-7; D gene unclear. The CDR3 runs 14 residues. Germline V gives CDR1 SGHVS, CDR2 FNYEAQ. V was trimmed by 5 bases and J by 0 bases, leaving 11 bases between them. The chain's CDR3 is CASSPSAYSYEQYF. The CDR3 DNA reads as TGTGCCAGCAGCCCCTCGGCGTACTCCTACGAGCAGTACTTC.

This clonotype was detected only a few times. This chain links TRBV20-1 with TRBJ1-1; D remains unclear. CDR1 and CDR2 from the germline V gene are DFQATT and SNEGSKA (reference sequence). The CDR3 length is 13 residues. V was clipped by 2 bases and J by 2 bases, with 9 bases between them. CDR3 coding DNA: TGCAGTGCTAGAACCGATTTAAACACTGAAGCTTTCTTT. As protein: CSARTDLNTEAFF.

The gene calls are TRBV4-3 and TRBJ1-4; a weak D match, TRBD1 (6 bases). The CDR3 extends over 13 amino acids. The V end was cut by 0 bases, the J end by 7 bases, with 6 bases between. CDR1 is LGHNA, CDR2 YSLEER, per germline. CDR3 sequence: CASSQEQGEKLFF. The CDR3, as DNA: TGCGCCAGCAGCCAAGAACAGGGTGAAAAACTGTTTTTT.

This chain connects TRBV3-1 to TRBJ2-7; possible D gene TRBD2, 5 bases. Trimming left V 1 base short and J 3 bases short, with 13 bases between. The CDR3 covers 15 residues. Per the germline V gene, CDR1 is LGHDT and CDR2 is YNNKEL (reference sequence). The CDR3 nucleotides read TGTGCCAGCAGCCAAGGCCTGGGTGGACTCTACGAGCAGTACTTC. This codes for CASSQGLGGLYEQYF.

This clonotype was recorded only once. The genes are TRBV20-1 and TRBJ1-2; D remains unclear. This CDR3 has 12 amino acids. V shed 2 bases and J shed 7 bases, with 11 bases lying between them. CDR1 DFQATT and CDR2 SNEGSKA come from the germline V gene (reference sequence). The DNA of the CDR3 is TGCAGTGCTAGACCCGGGCTGGGTGGCTACACCTTC. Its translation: CSARPGLGGYTF.

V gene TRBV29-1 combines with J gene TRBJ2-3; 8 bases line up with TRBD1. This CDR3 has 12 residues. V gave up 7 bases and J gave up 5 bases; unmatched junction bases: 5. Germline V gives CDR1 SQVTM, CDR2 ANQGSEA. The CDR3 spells CSGDRGEDTQYF. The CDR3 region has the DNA TGCAGCGGTGACAGGGGTGAAGATACGCAGTATTTT.

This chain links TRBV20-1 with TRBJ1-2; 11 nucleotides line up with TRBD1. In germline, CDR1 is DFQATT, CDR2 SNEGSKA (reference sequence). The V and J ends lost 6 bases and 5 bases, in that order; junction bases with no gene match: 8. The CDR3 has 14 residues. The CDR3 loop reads CSANRDRGFYGYTF. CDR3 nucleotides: TGCAGTGCAAACCGGGACAGGGGGTTTTATGGCTACACCTTC.

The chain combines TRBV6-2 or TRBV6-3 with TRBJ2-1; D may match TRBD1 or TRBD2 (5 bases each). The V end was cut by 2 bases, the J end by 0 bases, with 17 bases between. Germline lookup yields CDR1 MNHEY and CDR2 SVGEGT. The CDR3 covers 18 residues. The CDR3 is CASSYPSSGPSSYNEQFF. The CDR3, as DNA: TGTGCCAGCAGTTACCCATCCTCGGGACCGAGCTCCTACAATGAGCAGTTCTTC.

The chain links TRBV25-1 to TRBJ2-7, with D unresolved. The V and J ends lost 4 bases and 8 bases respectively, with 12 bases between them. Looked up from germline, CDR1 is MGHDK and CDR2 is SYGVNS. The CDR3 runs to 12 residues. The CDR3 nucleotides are TGTGCCAGCAGTGGACCTACTGGGCAGCAGTACTTC. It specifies CASSGPTGQQYF.

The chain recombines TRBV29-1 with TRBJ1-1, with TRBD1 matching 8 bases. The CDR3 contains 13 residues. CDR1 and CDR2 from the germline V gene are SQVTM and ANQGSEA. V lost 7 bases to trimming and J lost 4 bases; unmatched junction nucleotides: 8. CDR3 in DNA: TGCAGCGCTATGGGACAGGAGTCCACTGAAGCTTTCTTT. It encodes CSAMGQESTEAFF.

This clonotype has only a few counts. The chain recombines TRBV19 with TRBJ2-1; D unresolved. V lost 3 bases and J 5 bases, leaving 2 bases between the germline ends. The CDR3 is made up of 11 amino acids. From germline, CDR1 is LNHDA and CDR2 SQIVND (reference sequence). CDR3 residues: CASSMNNEQFF. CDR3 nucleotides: TGTGCCAGTAGTATGAACAATGAGCAGTTCTTC. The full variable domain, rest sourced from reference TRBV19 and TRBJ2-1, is DGGITQSPKYLFRKEGQNVTLSCEQNLNHDAMYWYRQDPGQGLRLIYYSQIVNDFQKGDIAEGYSVSREKKESFPLTVTSAQKNPTAFYLCASSMNNEQFFGPGTRLTVL.

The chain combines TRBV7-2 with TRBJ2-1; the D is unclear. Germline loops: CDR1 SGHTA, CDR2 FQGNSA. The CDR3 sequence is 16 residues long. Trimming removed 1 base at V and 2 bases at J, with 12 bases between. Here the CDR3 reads CASSLVTDRPYNEQFF. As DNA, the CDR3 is TGTGCCAGCAGCTTAGTAACCGACCGGCCCTACAATGAGCAGTTCTTC. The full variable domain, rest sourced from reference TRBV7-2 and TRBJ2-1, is GAGVSQSPSNKVTEKGKDVELRCDPISGHTALYWYRQSLGQGLEFLIYFQGNSAPDKSGLPSDRFSAERTGGSVSTLTIQRTQQEDSAVYLCASSLVTDRPYNEQFFGPGTRLTVL.